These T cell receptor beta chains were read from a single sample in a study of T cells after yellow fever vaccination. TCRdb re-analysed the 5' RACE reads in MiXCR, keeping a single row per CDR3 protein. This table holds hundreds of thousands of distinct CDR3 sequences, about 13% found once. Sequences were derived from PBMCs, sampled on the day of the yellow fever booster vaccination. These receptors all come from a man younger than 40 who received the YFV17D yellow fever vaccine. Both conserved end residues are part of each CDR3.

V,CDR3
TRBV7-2,CASSLSSYNEQFF
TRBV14,CASSQASEQFF
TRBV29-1,CSARQGANLNSPLHF
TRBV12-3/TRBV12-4,CASSFSIDTGELFF
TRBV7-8,CASLNRRQETQYF
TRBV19,CASSDLPADTQYF
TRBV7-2,CASSLTSGRGRETQYF
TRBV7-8,CASSFGVSETQYF
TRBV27,CASSLGTMGNEQFF
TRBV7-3,CASSPDSVGGEQFF
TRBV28,CASSFKEQYF
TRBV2,CASLIDRLETQYF
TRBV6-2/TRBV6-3,CASSSGGGEVGELFF
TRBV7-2,CASSQQSQIQRIEQFF
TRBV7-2,CASSLSPPGTSGEQFF
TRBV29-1,CSVRTLDSQYF
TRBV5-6,CASSDRGRRSSYEQYF
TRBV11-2,CASTNEGVGETQYF
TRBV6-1,CASSQAGGRNEQFF
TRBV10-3,CAISEPGRKLQSTDTQYF
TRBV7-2,CASSLIAGERRYF